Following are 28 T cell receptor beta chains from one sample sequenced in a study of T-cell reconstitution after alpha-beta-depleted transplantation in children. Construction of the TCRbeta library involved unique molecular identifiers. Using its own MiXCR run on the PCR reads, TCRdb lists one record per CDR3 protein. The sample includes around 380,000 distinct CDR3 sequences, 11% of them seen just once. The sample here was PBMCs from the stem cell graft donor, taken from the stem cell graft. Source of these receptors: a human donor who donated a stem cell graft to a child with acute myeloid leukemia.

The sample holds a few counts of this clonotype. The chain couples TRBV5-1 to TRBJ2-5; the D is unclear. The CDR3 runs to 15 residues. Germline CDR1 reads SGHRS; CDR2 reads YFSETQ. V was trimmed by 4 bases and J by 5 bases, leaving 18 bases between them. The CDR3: CASSPWVSNLETQYF. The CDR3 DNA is TGCGCCAGCAGCCCCTGGGTTAGCAATTTGGAGACCCAGTACTTC.

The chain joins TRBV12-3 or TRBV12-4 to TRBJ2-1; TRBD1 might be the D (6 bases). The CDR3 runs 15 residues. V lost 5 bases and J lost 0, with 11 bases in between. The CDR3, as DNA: TGTGCCAGCAGTACAGGGATGGGCTCCTACAATGAGCAGTTCTTC. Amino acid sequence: CASSTGMGSYNEQFF.

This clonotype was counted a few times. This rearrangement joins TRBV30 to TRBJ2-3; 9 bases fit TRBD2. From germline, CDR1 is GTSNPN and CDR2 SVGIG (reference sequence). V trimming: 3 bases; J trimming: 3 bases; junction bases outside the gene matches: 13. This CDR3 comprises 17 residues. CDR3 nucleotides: TGTGCCTGGAGGCAGACTAGCGGAGGTTGGGAGACAGATACGCAGTATTTT. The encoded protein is CAWRQTSGGWETDTQYF.

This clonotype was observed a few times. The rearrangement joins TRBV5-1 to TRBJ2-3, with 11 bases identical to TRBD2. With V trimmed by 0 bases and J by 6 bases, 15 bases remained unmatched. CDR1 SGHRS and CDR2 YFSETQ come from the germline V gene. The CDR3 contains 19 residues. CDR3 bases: TGCGCCAGCAGCTTGGCCCCTTCGACTAGCGGGACCGAGAGGGATACGCAGTATTTT. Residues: CASSLAPSTSGTERDTQYF.

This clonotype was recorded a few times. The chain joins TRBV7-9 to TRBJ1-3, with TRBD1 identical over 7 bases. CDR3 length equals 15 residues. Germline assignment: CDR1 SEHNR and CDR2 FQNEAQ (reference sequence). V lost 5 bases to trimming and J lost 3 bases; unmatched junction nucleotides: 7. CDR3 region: CASSLKGAGGNTIYF. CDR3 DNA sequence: TGTGCCAGCAGCCTAAAGGGGGCAGGTGGAAACACCATATATTTT.

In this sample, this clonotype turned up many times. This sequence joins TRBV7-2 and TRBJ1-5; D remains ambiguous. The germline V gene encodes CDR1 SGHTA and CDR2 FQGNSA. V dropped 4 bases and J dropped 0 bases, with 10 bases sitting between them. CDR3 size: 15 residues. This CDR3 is CASSSTDGSNQPQHF. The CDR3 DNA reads TGTGCCAGCAGCTCGACGGACGGTAGCAATCAGCCCCAGCATTTT.

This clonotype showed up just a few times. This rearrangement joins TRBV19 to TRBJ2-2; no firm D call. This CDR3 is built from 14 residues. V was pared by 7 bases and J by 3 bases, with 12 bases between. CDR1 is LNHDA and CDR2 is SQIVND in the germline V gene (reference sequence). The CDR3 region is CASTGWSYTGELFF. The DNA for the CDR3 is TGTGCCAGTACAGGTTGGAGCTACACCGGGGAGCTGTTTTTT.

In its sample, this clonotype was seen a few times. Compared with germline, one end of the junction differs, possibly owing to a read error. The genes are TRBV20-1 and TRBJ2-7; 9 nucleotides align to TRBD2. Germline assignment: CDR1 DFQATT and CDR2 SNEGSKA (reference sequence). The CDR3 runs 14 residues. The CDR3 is CSARGLAHSYEQYF. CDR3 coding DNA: TGCAGTGCCAGAGGACTAGCGCACTCCTACGAGCAGTACTTC.

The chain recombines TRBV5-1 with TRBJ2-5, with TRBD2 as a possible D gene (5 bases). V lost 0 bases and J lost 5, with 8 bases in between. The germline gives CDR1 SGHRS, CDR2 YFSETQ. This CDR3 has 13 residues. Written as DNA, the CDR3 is TGCGCCAGCAGCTTGGTCGGGAAGGAGACCCAGTACTTC. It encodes CASSLVGKETQYF.

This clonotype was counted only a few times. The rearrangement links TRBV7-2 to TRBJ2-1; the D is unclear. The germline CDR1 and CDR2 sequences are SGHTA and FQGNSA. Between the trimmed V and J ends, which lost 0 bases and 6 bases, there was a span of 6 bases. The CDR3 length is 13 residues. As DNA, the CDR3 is TGTGCCAGCAGCTTAGCAGCGAGCAATGAGCAGTTCTTC. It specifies CASSLAASNEQFF. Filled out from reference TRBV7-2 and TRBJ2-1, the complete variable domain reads GAGVSQSPSNKVTEKGKDVELRCDPISGHTALYWYRQSLGQGLEFLIYFQGNSAPDKSGLPSDRFSAERTGGSVSTLTIQRTQQEDSAVYLCASSLAASNEQFFGPGTRLTVL.

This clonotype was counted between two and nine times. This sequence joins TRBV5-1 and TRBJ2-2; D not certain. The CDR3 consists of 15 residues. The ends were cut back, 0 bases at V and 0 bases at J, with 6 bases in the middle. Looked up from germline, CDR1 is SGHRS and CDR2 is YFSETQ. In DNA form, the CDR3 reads TGCGCCAGCAGCTTGGAACAGACGAACACCGGGGAGCTGTTTTTT. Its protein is CASSLEQTNTGELFF.

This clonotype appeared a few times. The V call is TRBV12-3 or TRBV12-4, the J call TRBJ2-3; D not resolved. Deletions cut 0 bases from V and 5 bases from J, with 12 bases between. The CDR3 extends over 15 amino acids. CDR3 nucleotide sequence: TGTGCCAGCAGTTTAGCGCTGGAACCCCAAGATACGCAGTATTTT. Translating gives CASSLALEPQDTQYF.

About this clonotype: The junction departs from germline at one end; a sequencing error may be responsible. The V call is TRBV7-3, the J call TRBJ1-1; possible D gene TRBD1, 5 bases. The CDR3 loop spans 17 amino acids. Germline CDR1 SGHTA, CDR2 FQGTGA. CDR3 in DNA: TGTGCCAGCAGCGGGACCGGGACGGGGACCTTAAACACTGAAGTTTTCTTT. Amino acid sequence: CASSGTGTGTLNTEVFF.

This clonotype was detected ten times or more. The CDR3 DNA reads TGCAGTGCTAGAGATATACTGGGAGAGACCCAGTACTTC. Amino acid sequence: CSARDILGETQYF. This chain connects TRBV20-1 to TRBJ2-5; D remains ambiguous. Germline V gives CDR1 DFQATT, CDR2 SNEGSKA (reference sequence). The CDR3 is 13 residues long. V was shortened by 0 bases and J by 4 bases, with 9 bases between the two germline ends.

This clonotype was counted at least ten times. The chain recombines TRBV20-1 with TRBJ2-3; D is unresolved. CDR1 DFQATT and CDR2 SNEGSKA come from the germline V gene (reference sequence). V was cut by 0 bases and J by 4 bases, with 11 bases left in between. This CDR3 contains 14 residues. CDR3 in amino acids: CSAREIAVADTQYF. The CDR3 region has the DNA TGCAGTGCTAGAGAGATCGCGGTAGCAGATACGCAGTATTTT.

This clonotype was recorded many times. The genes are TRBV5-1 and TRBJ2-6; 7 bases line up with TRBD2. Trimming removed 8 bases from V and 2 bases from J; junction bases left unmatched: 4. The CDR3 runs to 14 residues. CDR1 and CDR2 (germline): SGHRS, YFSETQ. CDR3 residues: CASSGLAGANVLTF. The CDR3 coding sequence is TGCGCCAGTAGTGGACTAGCTGGGGCCAACGTCCTGACTTTC.

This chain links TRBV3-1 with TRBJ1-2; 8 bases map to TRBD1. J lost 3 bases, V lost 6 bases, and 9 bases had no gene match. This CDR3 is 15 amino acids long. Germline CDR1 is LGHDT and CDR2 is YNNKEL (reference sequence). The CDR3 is CASRPGGDSHYGYTF. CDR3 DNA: TGTGCCAGCAGGCCAGGGGGCGATTCGCACTATGGCTACACCTTC.

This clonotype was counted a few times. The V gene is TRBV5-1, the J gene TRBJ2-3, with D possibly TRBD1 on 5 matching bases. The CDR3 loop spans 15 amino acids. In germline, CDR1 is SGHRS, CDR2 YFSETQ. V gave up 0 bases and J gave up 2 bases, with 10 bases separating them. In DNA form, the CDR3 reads TGCGCCAGCAGCTTGGGGACAAGTTACACAGATACGCAGTATTTT. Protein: CASSLGTSYTDTQYF.

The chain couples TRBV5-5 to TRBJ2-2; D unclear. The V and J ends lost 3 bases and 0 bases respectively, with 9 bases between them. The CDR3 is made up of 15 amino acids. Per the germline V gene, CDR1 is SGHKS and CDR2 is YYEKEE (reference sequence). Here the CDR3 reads CASSYGRANTGELFF. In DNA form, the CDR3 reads TGTGCCAGCAGCTATGGACGGGCGAACACCGGGGAGCTGTTTTTT.

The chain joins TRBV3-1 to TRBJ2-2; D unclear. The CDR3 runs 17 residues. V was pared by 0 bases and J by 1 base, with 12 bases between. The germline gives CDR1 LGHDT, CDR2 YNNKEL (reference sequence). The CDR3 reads CASSQELYTLNTGELFF. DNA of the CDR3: TGTGCCAGCAGCCAAGAATTGTATACACTGAACACCGGGGAGCTGTTTTTT.

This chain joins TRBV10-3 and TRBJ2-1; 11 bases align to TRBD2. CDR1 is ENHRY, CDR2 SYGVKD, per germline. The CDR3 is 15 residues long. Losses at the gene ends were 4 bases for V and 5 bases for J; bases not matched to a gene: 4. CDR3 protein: CAISVTSGADNEQFF. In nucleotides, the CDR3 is TGTGCCATCAGTGTGACTAGCGGGGCAGACAATGAGCAGTTCTTC.

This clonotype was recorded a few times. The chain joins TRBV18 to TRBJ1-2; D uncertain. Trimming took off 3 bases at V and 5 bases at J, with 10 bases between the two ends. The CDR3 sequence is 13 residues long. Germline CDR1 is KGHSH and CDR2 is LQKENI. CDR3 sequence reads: CASSPYSDYGYTF. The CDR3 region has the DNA TGTGCCAGCTCACCGTATTCAGATTATGGCTACACCTTC. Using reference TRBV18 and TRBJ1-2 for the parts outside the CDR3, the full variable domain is NAGVMQNPRHLVRRRGQEARLRCSPMKGHSHVYWYRQLPEEGLKFMVYLQKENIIDESGMPKERFSAEFPKEGPSILRIQQVVRGDSAAYFCASSPYSDYGYTFGSGTRLTVV.

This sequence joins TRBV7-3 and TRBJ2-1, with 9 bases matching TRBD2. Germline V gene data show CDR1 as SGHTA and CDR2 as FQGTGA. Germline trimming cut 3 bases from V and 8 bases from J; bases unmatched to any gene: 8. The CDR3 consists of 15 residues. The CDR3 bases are TGTGCCAGCAGCTTGGGCCGCGGGAGGGCCCATGAGCAGTTCTTC. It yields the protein CASSLGRGRAHEQFF.

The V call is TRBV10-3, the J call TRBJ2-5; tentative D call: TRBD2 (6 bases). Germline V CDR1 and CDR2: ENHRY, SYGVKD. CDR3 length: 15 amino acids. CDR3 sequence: CASSSEGIKQETQYF. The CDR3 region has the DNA TGTGCGTCATCCTCGGAGGGGATAAAACAAGAGACCCAGTACTTC.

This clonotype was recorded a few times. CDR3 in amino acids: CASSDGGYDTEAFF. The CDR3 bases are TGTGCCAGCAGCGACGGGGGGTACGACACTGAAGCTTTCTTT. V and J are TRBV9 and TRBJ1-1; D possibly corresponds to TRBD1 (5 bases). V was pared by 3 bases and J by 3 bases, with 12 bases between. This CDR3 has 14 residues. Germline V gene lookup returns CDR1 SGDLS and CDR2 YYNGEE.

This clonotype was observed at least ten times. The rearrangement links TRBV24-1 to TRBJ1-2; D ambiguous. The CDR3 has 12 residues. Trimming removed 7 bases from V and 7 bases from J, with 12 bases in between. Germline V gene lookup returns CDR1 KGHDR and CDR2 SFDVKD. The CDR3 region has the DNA TGTGCCACCAGAGGTCAGTCTGGTGGCTACACCTTC. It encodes CATRGQSGGYTF.

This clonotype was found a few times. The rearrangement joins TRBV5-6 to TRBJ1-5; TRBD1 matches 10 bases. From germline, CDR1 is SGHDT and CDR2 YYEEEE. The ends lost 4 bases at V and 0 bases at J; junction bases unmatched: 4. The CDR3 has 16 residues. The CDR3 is CASSTGTGDSNQPQHF. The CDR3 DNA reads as TGTGCCAGCAGCACCGGGACAGGGGATAGCAATCAGCCCCAGCATTTT.

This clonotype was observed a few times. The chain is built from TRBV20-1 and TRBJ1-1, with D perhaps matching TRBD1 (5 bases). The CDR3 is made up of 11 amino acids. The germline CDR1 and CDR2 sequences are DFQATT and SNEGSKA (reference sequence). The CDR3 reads CRVDRNTEAFF. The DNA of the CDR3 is TGCAGAGTTGACAGGAACACTGAAGCTTTCTTT.